Sequencing of this T cell receptor beta chain was carried out in a study of response to subunit inactivated influenza vaccine. General observations from the study: That few new T cells are recruited by each seasonal influenza vaccination was the authors' suggestion.

For this clonotype: The antigen is unknown.

Germline CDR1 SGDLS, CDR2 YYNGEE. The CDR3 contains 15 residues. The J segment lost 5 bases and the V segment lost 7 bases, leaving 12 bases of the junction unmatched. One entry per CDR3 protein, called by TCRdb with MiXCR from the RT-PCR reads. The sample holds about 650,000 distinct CDR3 sequences, about 14% seen once. The starting material was PBMCs from blood, obtained around 14 days before vaccination. V and J are TRBV9 and TRBJ2-5, with 9 nucleotides matching TRBD1. This clonotype was obtained from a man aged 45-65 years who received an inactivated influenza vaccine. The CDR3 DNA reads as TGTGCCAGCGGACCCGGGACAGGGAATGCGGAGACCCAGTACTTC. Protein: CASGPGTGNAETQYF.